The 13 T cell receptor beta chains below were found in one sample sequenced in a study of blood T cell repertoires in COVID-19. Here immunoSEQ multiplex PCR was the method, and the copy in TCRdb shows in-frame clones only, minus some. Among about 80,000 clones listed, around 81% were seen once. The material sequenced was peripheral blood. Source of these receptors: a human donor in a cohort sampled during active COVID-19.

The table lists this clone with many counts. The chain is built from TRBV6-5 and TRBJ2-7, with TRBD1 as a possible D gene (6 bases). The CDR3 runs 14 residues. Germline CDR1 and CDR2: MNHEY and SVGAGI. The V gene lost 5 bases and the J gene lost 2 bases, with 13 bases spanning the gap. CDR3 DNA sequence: TGTGCCAGCAGTCCAGGGGCTAGACCCTACGAGCAGTACTTC. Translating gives CASSPGARPYEQYF.

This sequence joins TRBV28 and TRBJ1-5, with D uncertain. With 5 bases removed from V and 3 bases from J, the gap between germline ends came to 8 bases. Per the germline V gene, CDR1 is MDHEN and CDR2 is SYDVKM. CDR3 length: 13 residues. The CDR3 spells CASSPPFNQPQHF. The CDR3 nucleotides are TGTGCCAGCAGTCCCCCTTTCAATCAGCCCCAGCATTTT.

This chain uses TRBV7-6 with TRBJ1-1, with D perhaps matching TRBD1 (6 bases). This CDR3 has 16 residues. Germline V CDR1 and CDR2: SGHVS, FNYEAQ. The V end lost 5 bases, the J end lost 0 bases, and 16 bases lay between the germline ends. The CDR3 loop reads CASSALDSSMNTEAFF. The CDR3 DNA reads TGTGCCAGCAGCGCCCTGGACAGCTCCATGAACACTGAAGCTTTCTTT.

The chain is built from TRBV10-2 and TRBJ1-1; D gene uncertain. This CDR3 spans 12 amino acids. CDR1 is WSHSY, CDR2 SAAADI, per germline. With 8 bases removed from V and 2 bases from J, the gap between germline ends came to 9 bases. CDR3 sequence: CASREFNTEAFF. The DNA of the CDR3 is TGCGCCAGCCGAGAATTCAACACTGAAGCTTTCTTT.

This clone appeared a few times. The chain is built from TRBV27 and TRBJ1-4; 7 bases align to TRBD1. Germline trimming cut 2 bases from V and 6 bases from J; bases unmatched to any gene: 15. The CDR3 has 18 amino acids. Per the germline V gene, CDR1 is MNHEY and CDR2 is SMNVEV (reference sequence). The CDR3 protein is CASSLLPYPGQGDEKLFF. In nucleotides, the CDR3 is TGTGCCAGCAGTTTACTTCCGTACCCGGGGCAGGGGGATGAAAAACTGTTTTTT.

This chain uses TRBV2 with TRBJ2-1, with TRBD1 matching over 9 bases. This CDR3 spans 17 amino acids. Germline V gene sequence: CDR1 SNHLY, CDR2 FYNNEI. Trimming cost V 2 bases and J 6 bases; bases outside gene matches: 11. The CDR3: CASSEIEGGQGGNEQFF. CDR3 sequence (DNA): TGTGCCAGCAGTGAAATCGAGGGGGGACAGGGAGGCAATGAGCAGTTCTTC.

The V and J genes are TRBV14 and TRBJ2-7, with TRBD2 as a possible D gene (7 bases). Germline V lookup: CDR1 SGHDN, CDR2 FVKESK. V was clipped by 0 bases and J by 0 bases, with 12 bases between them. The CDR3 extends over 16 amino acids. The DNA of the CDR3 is TGTGCCAGCAGCCAAGAGGGGGGGCCTGCCTCCTACGAGCAGTACTTC. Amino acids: CASSQEGGPASYEQYF.

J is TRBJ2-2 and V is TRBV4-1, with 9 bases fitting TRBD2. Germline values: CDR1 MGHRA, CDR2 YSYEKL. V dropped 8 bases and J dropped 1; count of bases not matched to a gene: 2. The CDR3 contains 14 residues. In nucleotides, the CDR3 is TGCGCCAGCTCGACTAGCGGGAACACCGGGGAGCTGTTTTTT. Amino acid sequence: CASSTSGNTGELFF.

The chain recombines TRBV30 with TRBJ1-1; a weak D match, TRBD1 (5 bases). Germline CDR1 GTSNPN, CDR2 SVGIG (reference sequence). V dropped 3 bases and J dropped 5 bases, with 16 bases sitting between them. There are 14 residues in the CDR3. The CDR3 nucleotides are TGTGCCTGGAGCCTCGGGACTATAGGGACTGAAGCTTTCTTT. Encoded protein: CAWSLGTIGTEAFF.

This CDR3 is CASSVIRGRSSYNSPLHF. Written as DNA, the CDR3 is TGTGCCAGCAGTGTTATACGTGGGAGAAGCTCCTATAATTCACCCCTCCACTTT. The V and J genes are TRBV2 and TRBJ1-6; D gene uncertain. The CDR3 has 18 residues. CDR1 and CDR2 from the germline V gene are SNHLY and FYNNEI. V was pared by 4 bases and J by 0 bases, with 16 bases between. The whole variable domain, remainder taken from reference TRBV2 and TRBJ1-6, is EPEVTQTPSHQVTQMGQEVILRCVPISNHLYFYWYRQILGQKVEFLVSFYNNEISEKSEIFDDQFSVERPDGSNFTLKIRSTKLEDSAMYFCASSVIRGRSSYNSPLHFGNGTRLTVT.

As DNA, the CDR3 is TGCAGCGGAACGACAGGGGACGACTATGGCTACACCTTC. Translated: CSGTTGDDYGYTF. V is TRBV29-1 and J is TRBJ1-2; 8 bases map to TRBD1. The CDR3 spans 13 residues. CDR1 is SQVTM, CDR2 ANQGSEA, per germline. Trimming took 7 bases from V and 3 from J; bases not matched to a gene: 7.

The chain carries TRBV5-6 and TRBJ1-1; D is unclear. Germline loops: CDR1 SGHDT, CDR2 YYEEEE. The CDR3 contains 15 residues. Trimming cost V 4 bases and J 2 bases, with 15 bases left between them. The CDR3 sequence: CASSPPFRGNTEAFF. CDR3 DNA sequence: TGTGCCAGCAGCCCCCCTTTTCGGGGTAACACTGAAGCTTTCTTT.

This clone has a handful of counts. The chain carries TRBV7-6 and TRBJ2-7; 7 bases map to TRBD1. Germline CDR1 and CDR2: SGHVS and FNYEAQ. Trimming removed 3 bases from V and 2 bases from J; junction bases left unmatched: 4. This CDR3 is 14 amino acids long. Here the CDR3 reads CASSLRQGTYEQYF. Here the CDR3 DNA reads TGTGCCAGCAGCTTGCGACAGGGTACCTACGAGCAGTACTTC.